Below, one TCR beta chain is given with its context. Russia was home to the donors, healthy Caucasian individuals aged roughly 6 to 90. Every sample gave at least 5 micrograms of total RNA when it was extracted. This sample stems from a study of blood T cells in healthy people across ages. It was with a sample-barcoded 5' primer and a J-beta primer mix that a second PCR of about 7 to 12 cycles was run. In TCRdb, the 5' RACE reads were re-called with MiXCR into one record per CDR3 protein. The sample contains a few hundred thousand distinct CDR3 sequences, about half of which appear only once. Trimming removed 2 bases from V and 0 bases from J; junction bases left unmatched: 7. CDR1 is LGHDT and CDR2 is YNNKEL in the germline V gene (reference sequence). There are 19 residues in the CDR3.

The sequence derives from a man aged 55-75 years in good health. Material: blood. The V call is TRBV3-1, the J call TRBJ2-1; 13 positions agree with TRBD2. Here the CDR3 reads CASSQRRLAGGPSYNEQFF. The CDR3 DNA reads TGTGCCAGCAGCCAAAGGCGACTAGCGGGAGGTCCCTCCTACAATGAGCAGTTCTTC.